The clone carrying this T cell receptor (beta chain) was detected once. V gave up 5 bases and J gave up 15 bases; unmatched junction bases: 19. Germline CDR1 is SGHAT and CDR2 is FQNNGV. This CDR3 is 17 amino acids long. Enrollment of patients from Seattle took place during active infection, with longitudinal follow-up. This record comes from a study of blood T cell repertoires in COVID-19. Whole-study context: Some COVID-19 samples were acute and others convalescent; all came from the United States, Italy and Spain.

The assay was immunoSEQ multiplex PCR, and TCRdb's table has in-frame clones only and misses some. Of roughly 70,000 clones listed, less than 95% were seen once; the top ten hold approximately 0.57%. The sequencing input was peripheral blood. The source of this sequence is a man in his fifties with COVID-19, enrolled during active disease. This chain connects TRBV11-2 to TRBJ2-1; 13 nucleotides line up with TRBD2. The CDR3 loop is CASSQIPSGLAGVYRFF. CDR3 nucleotides: TGTGCCAGCAGCCAAATCCCGTCCGGACTAGCGGGAGTTTATCGGTTCTTC.